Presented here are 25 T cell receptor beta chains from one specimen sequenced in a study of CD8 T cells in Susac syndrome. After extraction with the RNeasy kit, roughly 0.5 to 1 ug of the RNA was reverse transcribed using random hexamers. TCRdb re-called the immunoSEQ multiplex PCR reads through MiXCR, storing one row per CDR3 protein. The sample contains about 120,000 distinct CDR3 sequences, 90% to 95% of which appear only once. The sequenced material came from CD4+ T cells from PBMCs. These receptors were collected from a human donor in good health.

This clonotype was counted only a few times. The CDR3 sequence is CASSGVGLANEQYF. The CDR3 DNA reads as TGTGCCAGCAGTGGCGTGGGACTAGCGAACGAGCAGTACTTC. The V call is TRBV6-1, the J call TRBJ2-7; 10 bases fit TRBD2. The germline V gene has CDR1 MNHNS and CDR2 SASEGT. The ends lost 4 bases at V and 5 bases at J; junction bases unmatched: 5. The CDR3 contains 14 residues.

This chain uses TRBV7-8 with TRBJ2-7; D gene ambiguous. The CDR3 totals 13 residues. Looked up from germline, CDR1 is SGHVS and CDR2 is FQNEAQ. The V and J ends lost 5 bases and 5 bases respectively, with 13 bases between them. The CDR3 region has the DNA TGTGCCAGCAGCCCTCCGAGGCTGGACGAGCAGTACTTC. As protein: CASSPPRLDEQYF.

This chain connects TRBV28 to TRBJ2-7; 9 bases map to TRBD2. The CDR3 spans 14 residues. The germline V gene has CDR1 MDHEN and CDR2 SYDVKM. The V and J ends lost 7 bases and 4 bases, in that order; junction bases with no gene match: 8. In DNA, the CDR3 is TGTGCCAGCACCGTAGGTAGCGGGAGTTACGAGCAGTACTTC. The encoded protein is CASTVGSGSYEQYF. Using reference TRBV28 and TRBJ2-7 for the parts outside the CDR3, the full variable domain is DVKVTQSSRYLVKRTGEKVFLECVQDMDHENMFWYRQDPGLGLRLIYFSYDVKMKEKGDIPEGYSVSREKKERFSLILESASTNQTSMYLCASTVGSGSYEQYFGPGTRLTVT.

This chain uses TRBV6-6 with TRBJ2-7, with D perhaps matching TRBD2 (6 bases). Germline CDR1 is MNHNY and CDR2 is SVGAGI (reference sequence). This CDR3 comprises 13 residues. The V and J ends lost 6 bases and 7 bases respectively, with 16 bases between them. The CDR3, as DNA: TGTGCCAGCAGCCCGGGACTTCCTGAGGAGCAGTACTTC. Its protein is CASSPGLPEEQYF.

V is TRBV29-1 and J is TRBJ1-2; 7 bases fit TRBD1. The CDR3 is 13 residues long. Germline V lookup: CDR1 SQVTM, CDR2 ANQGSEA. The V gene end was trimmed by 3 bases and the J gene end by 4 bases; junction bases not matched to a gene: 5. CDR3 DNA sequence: TGCAGCGTTGATAGGGGGCGTAGCTATGGCTACACCTTC. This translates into CSVDRGRSYGYTF. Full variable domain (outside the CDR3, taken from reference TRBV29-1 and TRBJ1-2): SAVISQKPSRDICQRGTSLTIQCQVDSQVTMMFWYRQQPGQSLTLIATANQGSEATYESGFVIDKFPISRPNLTFSTLTVSNMSPEDSSIYLCSVDRGRSYGYTFGSGTRLTVV.

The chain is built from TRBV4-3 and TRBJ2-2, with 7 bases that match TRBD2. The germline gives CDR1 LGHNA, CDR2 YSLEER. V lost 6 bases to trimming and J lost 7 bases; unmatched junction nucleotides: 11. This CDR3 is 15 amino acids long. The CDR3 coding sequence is TGCGCCAGCAGGGAAGGGGCGGGAGTTGGCGGGGAGCTGTTTTTT. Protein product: CASREGAGVGGELFF.

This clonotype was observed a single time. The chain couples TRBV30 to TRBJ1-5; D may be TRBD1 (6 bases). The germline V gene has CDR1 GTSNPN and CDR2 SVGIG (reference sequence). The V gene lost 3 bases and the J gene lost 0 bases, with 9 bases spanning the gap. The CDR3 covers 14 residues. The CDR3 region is CAWRLGGSNQPQHF. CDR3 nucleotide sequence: TGTGCCTGGAGATTAGGGGGTAGCAATCAGCCCCAGCATTTT.

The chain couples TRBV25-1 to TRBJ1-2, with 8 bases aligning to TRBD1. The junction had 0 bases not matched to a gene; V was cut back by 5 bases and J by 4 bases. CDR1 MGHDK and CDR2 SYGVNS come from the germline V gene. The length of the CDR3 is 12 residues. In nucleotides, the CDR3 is TGTGCCAGCAGTACAGGGGGCTATGGCTACACCTTC. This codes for CASSTGGYGYTF.

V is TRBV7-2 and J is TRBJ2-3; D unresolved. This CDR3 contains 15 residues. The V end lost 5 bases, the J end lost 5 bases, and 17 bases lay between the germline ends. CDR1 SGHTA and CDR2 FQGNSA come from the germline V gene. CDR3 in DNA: TGTGCCAGCAGCCCCCAGACATCTAAAAGAGATACGCAGTATTTT. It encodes CASSPQTSKRDTQYF.

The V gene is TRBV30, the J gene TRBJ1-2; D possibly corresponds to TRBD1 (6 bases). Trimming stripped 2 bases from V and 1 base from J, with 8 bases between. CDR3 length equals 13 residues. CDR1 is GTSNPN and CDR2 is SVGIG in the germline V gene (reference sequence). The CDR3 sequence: CAWSWGHNYGYTF. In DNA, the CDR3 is TGTGCCTGGAGTTGGGGGCATAACTATGGCTACACCTTC.

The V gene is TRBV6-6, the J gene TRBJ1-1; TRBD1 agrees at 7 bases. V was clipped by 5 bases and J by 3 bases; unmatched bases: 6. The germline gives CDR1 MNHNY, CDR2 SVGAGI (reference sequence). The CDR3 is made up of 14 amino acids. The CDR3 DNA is TGTGCCAGCAGTCCGGGACAGACTTACACTGAAGCTTTCTTT. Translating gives CASSPGQTYTEAFF.

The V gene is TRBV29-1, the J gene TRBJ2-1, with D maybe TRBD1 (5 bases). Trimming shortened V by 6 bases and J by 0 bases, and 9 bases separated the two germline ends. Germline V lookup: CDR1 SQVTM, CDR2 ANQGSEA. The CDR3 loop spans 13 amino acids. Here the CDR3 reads CSVRQSSYNEQFF. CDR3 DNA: TGCAGCGTGAGACAGAGCTCCTACAATGAGCAGTTCTTC.

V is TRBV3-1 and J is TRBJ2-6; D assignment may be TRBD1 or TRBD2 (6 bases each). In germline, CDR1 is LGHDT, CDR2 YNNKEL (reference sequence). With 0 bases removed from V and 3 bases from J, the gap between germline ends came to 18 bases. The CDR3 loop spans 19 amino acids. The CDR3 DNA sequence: TGTGCCAGCAGCCAAGATTTTGGGGGGCCGGGAATTGGGGCCAACGTCCTGACTTTC. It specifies CASSQDFGGPGIGANVLTF.

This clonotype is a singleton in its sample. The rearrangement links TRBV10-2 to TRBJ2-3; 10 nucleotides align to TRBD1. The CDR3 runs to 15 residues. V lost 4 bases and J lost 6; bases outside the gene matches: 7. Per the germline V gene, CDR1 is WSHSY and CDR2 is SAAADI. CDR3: CASSVRDRGVDTQYF. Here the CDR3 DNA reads TGCGCCAGCAGTGTCAGGGACAGGGGAGTCGATACGCAGTATTTT.

The CDR3: CASSPQGVETEAFF. CDR3 sequence (DNA): TGTGCCAGCAGCCCCCAGGGGGTGGAAACTGAAGCTTTCTTT. This chain links TRBV7-8 with TRBJ1-1, with 7 bases aligning to TRBD1. V dropped 5 bases and J dropped 5; count of bases not matched to a gene: 8. Germline-derived CDR1 and CDR2 are SGHVS and FQNEAQ. CDR3 length equals 14 residues.

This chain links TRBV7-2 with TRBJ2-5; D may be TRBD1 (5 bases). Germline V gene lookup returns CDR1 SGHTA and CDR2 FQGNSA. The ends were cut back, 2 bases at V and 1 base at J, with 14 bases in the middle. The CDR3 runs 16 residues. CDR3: CASSLLGVGVQETQYF. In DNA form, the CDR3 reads TGTGCCAGCAGCTTACTCGGAGTAGGGGTCCAAGAGACCCAGTACTTC.

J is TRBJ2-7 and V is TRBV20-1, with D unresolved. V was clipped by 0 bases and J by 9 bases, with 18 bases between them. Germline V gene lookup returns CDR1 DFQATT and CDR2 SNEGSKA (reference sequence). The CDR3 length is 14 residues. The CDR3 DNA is TGCAGTGCTAGAGATCAATCGACGAGTGGGATGCAGTACTTC. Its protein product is CSARDQSTSGMQYF.

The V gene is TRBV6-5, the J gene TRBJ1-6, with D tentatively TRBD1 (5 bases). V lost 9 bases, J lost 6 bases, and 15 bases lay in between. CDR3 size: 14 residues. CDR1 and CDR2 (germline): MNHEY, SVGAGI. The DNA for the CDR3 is TGTGCCAGTCAATCTCCTGGGGGTAATTCACCCCTCCACTTT. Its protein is CASQSPGGNSPLHF.

The CDR3 reads CASRPRGDSGNQPQHF. Written as DNA, the CDR3 is TGTGCCAGCAGACCTCGTGGGGACAGCGGCAATCAGCCCCAGCATTTT. The chain links TRBV27 to TRBJ1-5; 7 bases match TRBD1. This CDR3 has 16 amino acids. The germline gives CDR1 MNHEY, CDR2 SMNVEV (reference sequence). Trimming cost V 6 bases and J 2 bases; bases outside gene matches: 10.

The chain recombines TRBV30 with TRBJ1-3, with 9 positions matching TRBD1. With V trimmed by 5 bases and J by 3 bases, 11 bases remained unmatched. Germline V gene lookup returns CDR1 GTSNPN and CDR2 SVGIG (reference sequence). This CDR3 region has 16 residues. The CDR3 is CAWDHGTGSFGNTIYF. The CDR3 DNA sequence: TGTGCCTGGGACCATGGGACAGGGAGTTTTGGAAACACCATATATTTT.

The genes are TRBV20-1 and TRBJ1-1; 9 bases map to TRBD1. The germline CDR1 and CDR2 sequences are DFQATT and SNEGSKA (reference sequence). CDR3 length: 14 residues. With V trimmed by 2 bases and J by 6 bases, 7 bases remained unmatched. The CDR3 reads CSARRTGVDAEAFF. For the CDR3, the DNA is TGCAGTGCTAGACGGACAGGGGTGGATGCTGAAGCTTTCTTT.

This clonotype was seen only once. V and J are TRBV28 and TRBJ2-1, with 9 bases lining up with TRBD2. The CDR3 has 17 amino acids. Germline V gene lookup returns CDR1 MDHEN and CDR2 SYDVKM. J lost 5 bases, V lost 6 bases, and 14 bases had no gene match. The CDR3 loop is CASSFNAAGGTNNEQFF. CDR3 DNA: TGTGCCAGCAGCTTCAACGCAGCGGGAGGTACGAACAATGAGCAGTTCTTC.

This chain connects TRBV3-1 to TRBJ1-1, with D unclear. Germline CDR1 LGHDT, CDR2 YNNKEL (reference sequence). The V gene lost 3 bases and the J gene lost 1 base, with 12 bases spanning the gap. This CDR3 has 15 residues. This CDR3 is CASSQRPSSNTEAFF. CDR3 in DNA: TGTGCCAGCAGCCAGCGGCCAAGCTCGAACACTGAAGCTTTCTTT.

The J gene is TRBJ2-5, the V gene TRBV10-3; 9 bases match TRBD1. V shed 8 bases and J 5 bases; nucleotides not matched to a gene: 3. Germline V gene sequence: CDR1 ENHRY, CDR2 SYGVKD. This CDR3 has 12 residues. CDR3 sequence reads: CAIGTGRETQYF. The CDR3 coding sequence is TGTGCCATCGGGACAGGGAGGGAGACCCAGTACTTC.

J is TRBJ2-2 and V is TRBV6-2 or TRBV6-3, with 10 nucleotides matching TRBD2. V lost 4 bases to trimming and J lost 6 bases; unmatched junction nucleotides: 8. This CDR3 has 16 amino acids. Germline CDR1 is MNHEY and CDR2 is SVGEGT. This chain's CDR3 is CASSSPSGRGSGELFF. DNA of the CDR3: TGTGCCAGCAGTTCCCCTAGCGGGAGAGGTTCCGGGGAGCTGTTTTTT.